These 24 T cell receptor beta chains were sequenced from one sample in a study of human T cells and chemical hapten exposure. As to time point: pre-sensitization, week 0. Documented treatment: therapeutic diphenylcyclopropenone sensitization with weekly scalp DPC. One entry per CDR3 protein, called by TCRdb with MiXCR from the RACE reads. The top ten clones hold roughly 9.1% of a sample with over 55,000 distinct CDR3 sequences, more than 7.5% of them seen once. The sequenced sample was whole blood, obtained in connection with sensitization to the hapten diphenylcyclopropenone (DPC). The receptors here all came from a man aged 40-49 years with alopecia areata. Some clones in this sample may be carry-over from other donors' samples.

As for this clonotype: Relative to the germline gene, one junction end is altered; a read error may explain this. The chain couples TRBV7-3 to TRBJ2-2; a possible D gene is TRBD1 (5 bases). Germline V gene sequence: CDR1 SGHTA, CDR2 FQGTGA. This CDR3 region has 15 residues. Here the CDR3 reads CAGSPLRGVTGELFF. CDR3 DNA: TGTGCCGGCAGCCCCCTAAGGGGCGTGACCGGGGAGCTGTTTTTT.

This clonotype has more than one count but fewer than ten. The chain couples TRBV27 to TRBJ2-2, with TRBD2 matching 15 bases. CDR1 is MNHEY, CDR2 SMNVEV, per germline (reference sequence). The length of the CDR3 is 18 residues. V shed 5 bases, J shed 5 bases, and the junction held 9 bases outside the gene matches. The CDR3 protein is CASSPGLAGGPKTGELFF. CDR3 bases: TGTGCCAGCAGTCCCGGACTAGCGGGAGGGCCTAAAACCGGGGAGCTGTTTTTT.

This clonotype came up many times. V gene TRBV10-2 combines with J gene TRBJ2-7, with TRBD1 matching 9 bases. The CDR3 consists of 15 residues. V gave up 5 bases and J gave up 5 bases; unmatched junction bases: 10. The V gene's germline CDR1 is WSHSY and CDR2 SAAADI. DNA of the CDR3: TGCGCCAGCAGTCCCAGTAGGACAGGGGTCAACGAGCAGTACTTC. Translated: CASSPSRTGVNEQYF.

This clonotype was seen ten or more times. V gene TRBV28 combines with J gene TRBJ1-5; a possible D gene is TRBD1 (6 bases). Germline V lookup: CDR1 MDHEN, CDR2 SYDVKM. The CDR3 is made up of 14 amino acids. V lost 3 bases, J lost 5 bases, and 11 bases lay in between. The CDR3 spells CASSLGGAHQPQHF. The DNA of the CDR3 is TGTGCCAGCAGTTTGGGGGGCGCACATCAGCCCCAGCATTTT.

This clonotype has a count of ten or more. The CDR3 sequence is CASSQASLGEETQYF. In DNA form, the CDR3 reads TGTGCCAGCAGCCAAGCCTCTCTGGGAGAAGAGACCCAGTACTTC. The gene calls are TRBV4-2 and TRBJ2-5, with D perhaps matching TRBD2 (5 bases). This CDR3 spans 15 amino acids. Germline loops: CDR1 LGHNA, CDR2 YNFKEQ. The ends were cut back, 1 base at V and 3 bases at J, with 12 bases in the middle.

V is TRBV7-2 and J is TRBJ2-3, with 11 bases matching TRBD2. The CDR3 length is 15 residues. V lost 5 bases and J lost 6; bases outside the gene matches: 7. The germline V gene has CDR1 SGHTA and CDR2 FQGNSA. CDR3 nucleotide sequence: TGTGCCAGCAGCCTGATTTTAGCGGGGGGGGATACGCAGTATTTT. This translates into CASSLILAGGDTQYF.

This clonotype occurred a few times. This chain uses TRBV18 with TRBJ2-1; 10 bases line up with TRBD2. V was clipped by 2 bases and J by 9 bases; unmatched bases: 7. The CDR3 is 15 residues long. Germline assignment: CDR1 KGHSH and CDR2 LQKENI. CDR3 loop: CASSPKASGRSEQFF. The CDR3 nucleotides are TGTGCCAGCTCACCAAAGGCTAGCGGGAGATCTGAGCAGTTCTTC.

This clonotype was detected a few times. The chain uses TRBV20-1 and TRBJ2-3; perhaps TRBD1 as D (6 bases). In germline, CDR1 is DFQATT, CDR2 SNEGSKA (reference sequence). CDR3 length equals 14 residues. Trimming removed 2 bases from V and 3 bases from J, with 12 bases in between. Written as DNA, the CDR3 is TGCAGTGCTAGAATTTTCACAGGGACAGATACGCAGTATTTT. It is translated as CSARIFTGTDTQYF.

This clonotype has only a few counts. The gene calls are TRBV28 and TRBJ2-1; D uncertain. Germline values: CDR1 MDHEN, CDR2 SYDVKM. The V end was cut by 6 bases, the J end by 6 bases, with 9 bases between. This CDR3 has 12 residues. CDR3 sequence reads: CASSPSRNEQFF. CDR3 bases: TGTGCCAGCAGCCCCTCACGCAATGAGCAGTTCTTC. Combining the CDR3 with reference TRBV28 and TRBJ2-1 gives the whole variable domain DVKVTQSSRYLVKRTGEKVFLECVQDMDHENMFWYRQDPGLGLRLIYFSYDVKMKEKGDIPEGYSVSREKKERFSLILESASTNQTSMYLCASSPSRNEQFFGPGTRLTVL.

This clonotype occurred many times. V is TRBV6-2 or TRBV6-3 and J is TRBJ2-2; 8 nucleotides line up with TRBD2. This CDR3 contains 15 residues. Germline V CDR1 and CDR2: MNHEY, SVGEGT. Trimming at V came to 6 bases and at J to 6 bases, leaving 9 bases not matched to a gene. This CDR3 reads CASREGLVNPGELFF. CDR3 DNA sequence: TGTGCCAGCAGGGAGGGACTAGTAAATCCCGGGGAGCTGTTTTTT.

This clonotype was detected a few times. The rearrangement uses TRBV20-1 and TRBJ2-1, with 10 positions matching TRBD2. Trimming cost V 5 bases and J 3 bases; bases outside gene matches: 7. The CDR3 sequence is 15 residues long. Looked up from germline, CDR1 is DFQATT and CDR2 is SNEGSKA (reference sequence). The chain's CDR3 is CSALPPSGSYNEQFF. The DNA of the CDR3 is TGCAGTGCTCTCCCTCCTAGCGGGAGCTACAATGAGCAGTTCTTC.

J is TRBJ2-7 and V is TRBV5-5; 7 bases agree with TRBD1. Germline CDR1 SGHKS, CDR2 YYEKEE (reference sequence). J was trimmed by 2 bases and V by 4 bases; bases with no gene match: 6. CDR3 length: 14 amino acids. CDR3 nucleotide sequence: TGTGCCAGCAGCAGGGGGCTATGGGCCTACGAGCAGTACTTC. Translating gives CASSRGLWAYEQYF.

This clonotype has ten or more counts. V gene TRBV28 combines with J gene TRBJ2-4, with D unresolved. There are 14 residues in the CDR3. The germline V and J ends were trimmed by 6 bases and 0 bases, with 9 bases remaining between them. Looked up from germline, CDR1 is MDHEN and CDR2 is SYDVKM. CDR3 region: CASRQTQAKNIQYF. For the CDR3, the DNA is TGTGCCAGCAGACAAACCCAAGCCAAAAACATTCAGTACTTC.

This clonotype was seen at least ten times. The chain recombines TRBV7-3 with TRBJ2-3; TRBD2 is a possible D gene (6 bases). CDR1 and CDR2 (germline): SGHTA, FQGTGA. CDR3 length: 14 residues. Trimming removed 5 bases at V and 0 bases at J, with 9 bases between. The CDR3 region has the DNA TGTGCCAGCAGCCCAGGGACTAGCACAGATACGCAGTATTTT. Translated, it gives CASSPGTSTDTQYF.

The genes are TRBV20-1 and TRBJ2-6; D remains unclear. Per germline, CDR1 DFQATT and CDR2 SNEGSKA (reference sequence). There are 13 residues in the CDR3. With 5 bases removed from V and 0 bases from J, the gap between germline ends came to 5 bases. CDR3 sequence: CSAPHSGANVLTF. The CDR3 DNA follows: TGCAGTGCTCCCCACTCTGGGGCCAACGTCCTGACTTTC.

The rearrangement joins TRBV28 to TRBJ2-7; 8 bases fit TRBD2. Germline lookup yields CDR1 MDHEN and CDR2 SYDVKM. The CDR3 runs 14 residues. With V trimmed by 10 bases and J by 1 base, 9 bases remained unmatched. The CDR3 sequence is CATDGTSVSYEQYF. The CDR3 nucleotides read TGTGCCACCGATGGGACTAGTGTATCCTACGAGCAGTACTTC. The whole variable domain, remainder taken from reference TRBV28 and TRBJ2-7, is DVKVTQSSRYLVKRTGEKVFLECVQDMDHENMFWYRQDPGLGLRLIYFSYDVKMKEKGDIPEGYSVSREKKERFSLILESASTNQTSMYLCATDGTSVSYEQYFGPGTRLTVT.

This clonotype was recorded at least ten times. The CDR3 nucleotides are TGTGCCAGCAGCTTGGGGGGAGACACCATATATTTT. Translating gives CASSLGGDTIYF. The chain combines TRBV7-9 with TRBJ1-3; perhaps TRBD1 as D (5 bases). This CDR3 region has 12 residues. Germline V gene lookup returns CDR1 SEHNR and CDR2 FQNEAQ (reference sequence). V gave up 3 bases and J gave up 8 bases, with 8 bases separating them. The whole variable domain, remainder taken from reference TRBV7-9 and TRBJ1-3, is DTGVSQNPRHKITKRGQNVTFRCDPISEHNRLYWYRQTLGQGPEFLTYFQNEAQLEKSRLLSDRFSAERPKGSFSTLEIQRTEQGDSAMYLCASSLGGDTIYFGEGSWLTVV.

This clonotype was detected many times. V gene TRBV10-3 combines with J gene TRBJ2-5, with TRBD2 matching over 8 bases. There are 14 residues in the CDR3. The germline V gene has CDR1 ENHRY and CDR2 SYGVKD. Unmatched junction bases numbered 5, after V lost 3 bases and J lost 5 bases. In nucleotides, the CDR3 is TGTGCCATCAGTGAAGACGGGAGGGGCGAGACCCAGTACTTC. This codes for CAISEDGRGETQYF.

The V and J genes are TRBV11-2 and TRBJ2-1; D perhaps matches TRBD2 (5 bases). The germline V gene has CDR1 SGHAT and CDR2 FQNNGV. The CDR3 spans 14 residues. The V gene lost 2 bases and the J gene lost 7 bases, with 12 bases spanning the gap. In nucleotides, the CDR3 is TGTGCCAGCAGCTTAAGCGGACCGAGTAATGAGCAGTTCTTC. Translation gives CASSLSGPSNEQFF.

V and J are TRBV6-4 and TRBJ2-1; 8 bases align to TRBD2. The CDR3 consists of 14 residues. In germline, CDR1 is MRHNA, CDR2 SNTAGT. V was pared by 5 bases and J by 6 bases, with 6 bases of the junction left unmatched. The CDR3 nucleotides read TGTGCCAGCAGTAAGACTAGCGAAGGCAATGAGCAGTTCTTC. Amino acid sequence: CASSKTSEGNEQFF.

This clonotype was detected a few times. V is TRBV7-2 and J is TRBJ2-7; possible D gene TRBD1, 6 bases. This CDR3 is built from 14 residues. Germline CDR1 is SGHTA and CDR2 is FQGNSA. The V end lost 4 bases, the J end lost 2 bases, and 12 bases lay between the germline ends. The CDR3 region is CASSSQDRTYEQYF. The DNA for the CDR3 is TGTGCCAGCAGCTCTCAGGACAGAACCTACGAGCAGTACTTC.

This clonotype was found many times. This chain links TRBV6-4 with TRBJ2-3; TRBD2 agrees at 10 bases. Per germline, CDR1 MRHNA and CDR2 SNTAGT. V lost 5 bases to trimming and J lost 0 bases; unmatched junction nucleotides: 2. CDR3 length equals 15 residues. DNA of the CDR3: TGTGCCAGCAGTATGACTAGCGGGAGCACAGATACGCAGTATTTT. Encoded protein: CASSMTSGSTDTQYF.

This clonotype was detected ten times or more. The chain couples TRBV10-1 to TRBJ2-2, with D unresolved. The ends were cut back, 6 bases at V and 5 bases at J, with 10 bases in the middle. The CDR3 extends over 13 amino acids. CDR1 WNHNN and CDR2 SYGVQD come from the germline V gene (reference sequence). The chain's CDR3 is CASRGTRTGELFF. The CDR3 nucleotides are TGCGCCAGCAGGGGAACGAGGACCGGGGAGCTGTTTTTT.

The sample holds a few counts of this clonotype. The chain uses TRBV6-1 and TRBJ2-7; TRBD1 aligns across 8 bases. Germline-derived CDR1 and CDR2 are MNHNS and SASEGT. V shed 3 bases and J 3 bases; nucleotides not matched to a gene: 4. The CDR3 is 14 residues long. The CDR3 sequence: CASSDYRGDYEQYF. Written as DNA, the CDR3 is TGTGCCAGCAGTGATTACAGGGGGGACTACGAGCAGTACTTC.